The clone carrying this T cell receptor beta chain was found a few times. Looked up from germline, CDR1 is SGHTA and CDR2 is FQGTGA. This CDR3 spans 18 amino acids. V was pared by 5 bases and J by 4 bases, with 12 bases of the junction left unmatched. Only in-frame clones appear in the TCRdb table, and some are missing; sequencing was by immunoSEQ multiplex PCR. The sample records about 200,000 clones, over 70% being singletons. This sample is part of a study of blood T cell repertoires in COVID-19. The sequence derives from a woman aged 70-85 years with acute or convalescent COVID-19. Sequencing used peripheral blood. The V gene is TRBV7-3, the J gene TRBJ2-1; 12 positions agree with TRBD2. The CDR3 region has the DNA TGTGCCAGCAGCGTTCCAACCACTAGCGGGAGGTCGTACAATGAGCAGTTCTTC. This sequence encodes CASSVPTTSGRSYNEQFF.